This T cell receptor beta chain came from a study of regulatory T cells in long-lasting Graves disease. Specified time point: persistent/refractory GD, antithyroid drugs over 5 years with positive TRAb. PBMC-extracted RNA yielded the TCR library. Study results and caveats: Persistent Graves' patients showed reduced TCR diversity versus newly diagnosed patients.

A remark on this clonotype: Its target is not known. Without the conserved terminal phenylalanine or tryptophan, this CDR3 likely stems from a read error.

Building the TCR beta libraries relied on iRepertoire HTBI primers, and CDR3 regions underwent Arm-PCR. Authors' data handling: The samples yielded roughly 64 TRBV and 14 TRBJ segments. In TCRdb, the multiplex PCR reads were re-called with MiXCR into one record per CDR3 protein. The authors' filters were not applied to this entry. The sample carries approximately 350,000 distinct CDR3 sequences, roughly 23% recorded once. There are 15 residues in the CDR3. Germline-derived CDR1 and CDR2 are SGHDN and FVKESK. The ends lost 6 bases at V and 9 bases at J; junction bases unmatched: 8. The chain links TRBV14 to TRBJ2-1, with 13 nucleotides matching TRBD2. Sequencing used peripheral blood mononuclear cells (PBMCs), obtained when the disease was refractory, from a patient treated with antithyroid drugs. The receptor was derived from a woman aged 40 to 55 with Graves disease. The CDR3 nucleotides read TGTGCCAGCAGACCACATGGACTAGCGGGAGTTGAGCAGTTCCTC. Amino acid sequence: CASRPHGLAGVEQFL.